This T cell receptor beta chain was identified during a study of radiotherapy plus CTLA-4 blockade in lung cancer. As for the study in general: An objective response was seen in about 18% of patients, and disease control in less than 40%.

Produced via immunoSEQ multiplex PCR; TCRdb's table is partial and in-frame only. The sample carries approximately 57,000 clones, roughly 79% recorded once. Germline V gene lookup returns CDR1 LNHNV and CDR2 YYDKDF (reference sequence). The length of the CDR3 is 16 residues. V lost 5 bases, J lost 3 bases, and 6 bases stayed unmatched. The sequence derives from a human donor with non-small cell lung cancer whose response to radiotherapy plus ipilimumab could not be evaluated. This chain links TRBV15 with TRBJ2-3; 12 bases match TRBD2. The sequences come from peripheral blood, collected from a patient treated with radiotherapy plus ipilimumab. Written as DNA, the CDR3 is TGTGCCACCAGCTCCAGGACTAGCGGGATAACAGATACGCAGTATTTT. This gives the protein CATSSRTSGITDTQYF.